This T cell receptor (beta chain) was captured by sequencing in a study of cytomegalovirus exposure and HLA in healthy donors. This CDR3 region has 16 residues. Trimming stripped 3 bases from V and 1 base from J, with 13 bases between. The germline V gene encodes CDR1 LNHDA and CDR2 SQIVND (reference sequence). TCRdb's table, derived via immunoSEQ multiplex PCR, lists solely in-frame clones and lacks some. This table has around 160,000 clones, roughly nine tenths appearing once. The clonotype was recovered from a woman in her late teens or twenties in good health and CMV-seropositive. This sequence joins TRBV19 and TRBJ1-5; D is perhaps TRBD1 (5 bases). The sequenced sample consisted of PBMCs. CDR3 region: CASSILGGVSNQPQHF. In nucleotides, the CDR3 is TGTGCCAGTAGTATCTTGGGAGGGGTGAGCAATCAGCCCCAGCATTTT.